One and the same sample provided the 3 T cell receptor beta chains below, sequenced in a study of blood T cell repertoires in COVID-19. Sequencing used immunoSEQ multiplex PCR; TCRdb keeps in-frame clones, though not all of them. The sample lists over 150,000 clones; approximately 86% were seen once. Input material: peripheral blood. Source of these receptors: a woman aged 55-69 years who had recovered from COVID-19.

The chain carries TRBV30 and TRBJ1-1, with 10 nucleotides matching TRBD1. Looked up from germline, CDR1 is GTSNPN and CDR2 is SVGIG (reference sequence). The CDR3 has 13 amino acids. J gave up 5 bases and V 5 bases, and 5 bases lay outside the gene matches. CDR3 DNA: TGTGCCTGGGACAGGGGGCGGGGGACTGAAGCTTTCTTT. This translates into CAWDRGRGTEAFF.

The chain uses TRBV24-1 and TRBJ2-3; TRBD2 matches 13 bases. The CDR3 extends over 18 amino acids. Germline CDR1 reads KGHDR; CDR2 reads SFDVKD. Losses at the gene ends were 4 bases for V and 2 bases for J; bases not matched to a gene: 8. The CDR3 DNA reads as TGTGCCACCAGTGACCCAAGGACTAGCGGGAGTTACACAGATACGCAGTATTTT. Translated, it gives CATSDPRTSGSYTDTQYF.

The genes are TRBV11-2 and TRBJ2-1, with 14 bases aligning to TRBD2. Germline values: CDR1 SGHAT, CDR2 FQNNGV. The CDR3 loop spans 16 amino acids. Trimming at V came to 3 bases and at J to 7 bases, leaving 5 bases not matched to a gene. The CDR3, as DNA: TGTGCCAGCAGCTTCCCGACTAGCGGGGGGGAGAATGAGCAGTTCTTC. Amino acids: CASSFPTSGGENEQFF. Using reference TRBV11-2 and TRBJ2-1 for the parts outside the CDR3, the full variable domain is EAGVAQSPRYKIIEKRQSVAFWCNPISGHATLYWYQQILGQGPKLLIQFQNNGVVDDSQLPKDRFSAERLKGVDSTLKIQPAKLEDSAVYLCASSFPTSGGENEQFFGPGTRLTVL.